Sequencing of this T cell receptor beta chain was carried out in a study of T cell responses to AZD1222 COVID-19 vaccine. General study points: Targeting of unmutated variant regions was reportedly seen in nearly half of spike-specific TCRs. Spike was spanned by vaccine-associated CD4 TCRs, with dominance at 160-218 and 743-854. Donors were largely white British and mainly female; clonal diversity was possibly underestimated.

Germline V gene lookup returns CDR1 MNHNS and CDR2 SASEGT. There are 14 residues in the CDR3. Deletions cut 2 bases from V and 0 bases from J, with 7 bases between. The assay was immunoSEQ multiplex PCR, and TCRdb's table has in-frame clones only and misses some. The sample includes roughly 100,000 clones, about 91% of them seen just once. This clone was detected a few times. Antigen unknown. The sample holds other DNA sequences that translate to the same CDR3. This receptor was taken from an adult who received the AZD1222 COVID-19 vaccine. This specimen consisted of peripheral blood, obtained 28 days after the second AZD1222 dose. This chain uses TRBV6-1 with TRBJ1-2; TRBD1 might be the D (5 bases). The CDR3 DNA sequence: TGTGCCAGCAGTGAAAGGGGATCTAACTATGGCTACACCTTC. Protein sequence: CASSERGSNYGYTF.